The 30 T cell receptor beta chains in this list originate from one sample, sequenced in a study of shared clonotypes between healthy human individuals. TCRdb keeps only in-frame clones here, not all; method: immunoSEQ multiplex PCR. Of about 1 million clones detected, approximately 76% appear once; the ten largest clones hold about 1.5%. Sequences were obtained from memory CD4+ T cells sorted from blood. The subset was: CD45RA-negative fraction. These receptors originate from a man aged 18-30 years in good health.

There are a few counts of this clone. The V gene is TRBV5-1, the J gene TRBJ2-1; 8 positions agree with TRBD1. Germline lookup yields CDR1 SGHRS and CDR2 YFSETQ. This CDR3 has 15 residues. J lost 7 bases, V lost 2 bases, and 8 bases had no gene match. CDR3 nucleotide sequence: TGCGCCAGCAGCTTCTGGACGGGGGACAGGAATGAGCAGTTCTTC. This codes for CASSFWTGDRNEQFF.

This clone has a handful of counts. The chain couples TRBV7-2 to TRBJ2-2; 8 nucleotides line up with TRBD2. This CDR3 has 16 residues. V was clipped by 8 bases and J by 4 bases; unmatched bases: 12. The germline gives CDR1 SGHTA, CDR2 FQGNSA. As DNA, the CDR3 is TGTGCCAGCCTGACCGCTAGCGGGCGTCGCACCGGGGAGCTGTTTTTT. It is translated as CASLTASGRRTGELFF.

This clone has only a few counts. V and J are TRBV5-1 and TRBJ2-2; 8 bases match TRBD1. Germline loops: CDR1 SGHRS, CDR2 YFSETQ. V trimming: 7 bases; J trimming: 0 bases; junction bases outside the gene matches: 2. The CDR3 covers 14 residues. The CDR3 DNA sequence: TGCGCCAGCGAGACAGGGGCGAACACCGGGGAGCTGTTTTTT. Translation: CASETGANTGELFF.

Here the CDR3 reads CASRDPRGRFQETQYF. In DNA form, the CDR3 reads TGTGCCAGCAGGGACCCCCGCGGGCGCTTTCAAGAGACCCAGTACTTC. V gene TRBV2 combines with J gene TRBJ2-5; perhaps TRBD2 as D (5 bases). Germline CDR1 is SNHLY and CDR2 is FYNNEI. The V gene lost 6 bases and the J gene lost 2 bases, with 19 bases spanning the gap. The CDR3 sequence is 16 residues long.

The chain recombines TRBV7-8 with TRBJ1-6; TRBD1 is a possible D gene (5 bases). The CDR3 consists of 12 residues. Germline-derived CDR1 and CDR2 are SGHVS and FQNEAQ. The V end lost 5 bases, the J end lost 6 bases, and 5 bases lay between the germline ends. DNA for the CDR3: TGTGCCAGCAGCCAGGGTAATTCACCCCTCCACTTT. This gives the protein CASSQGNSPLHF.

As regards this clone: This could be a read error, since a much larger clone is one nucleotide away. Other DNA sequences in this specimen translate into the identical CDR3. The V call is TRBV28, the J call TRBJ2-7; D is uncertain. CDR3 size: 12 residues. The germline V gene encodes CDR1 MDHEN and CDR2 SYDVKM. V shed 5 bases and J shed 0 bases, with 5 bases lying between them. CDR3 coding DNA: TGTGCCAGCAGTCTCGACTCCTACGAGCAGTACTTC. Translation: CASSLDSYEQYF. The full variable domain, rest sourced from reference TRBV28 and TRBJ2-7, is DVKVTQSSRYLVKRTGEKVFLECVQDMDHENMFWYRQDPGLGLRLIYFSYDVKMKEKGDIPEGYSVSREKKERFSLILESASTNQTSMYLCASSLDSYEQYFGPGTRLTVT.

The rearrangement links TRBV5-1 to TRBJ2-3; 8 positions agree with TRBD2. Germline V gives CDR1 SGHRS, CDR2 YFSETQ. The CDR3 is 14 amino acids. The V and J ends lost 5 bases and 3 bases, in that order; junction bases with no gene match: 5. CDR3 amino acids: CASRAGGETDTQYF. CDR3 coding DNA: TGCGCCAGCAGGGCGGGAGGTGAGACAGATACGCAGTATTTT.

The CDR3 coding sequence is TGTGCCTGGAGTGTACAGTGGAATAGGCCCCAGCATTTT. This translates into CAWSVQWNRPQHF. The chain couples TRBV30 to TRBJ1-5; D not certain. V was clipped by 0 bases and J by 9 bases, with 12 bases between them. CDR1 is GTSNPN, CDR2 SVGIG, per germline (reference sequence). There are 13 residues in the CDR3.

Of note for this clone: Different DNA sequences within this sample yield the same CDR3. The CDR3 sequence: CASRTSGNTGELFF. CDR3 in DNA: TGTGCCAGCAGAACTAGCGGGAATACCGGGGAGCTGTTTTTT. The chain combines TRBV6-6 with TRBJ2-2; 10 nucleotides match TRBD2. V shed 6 bases and J 5 bases; nucleotides not matched to a gene: 3. CDR1 MNHNY and CDR2 SVGAGI come from the germline V gene (reference sequence). The CDR3 sequence is 14 residues long.

This chain joins TRBV5-1 and TRBJ1-1; D unresolved. From germline, CDR1 is SGHRS and CDR2 YFSETQ. The CDR3 spans 14 residues. V gave up 0 bases and J gave up 1 base, with 7 bases separating them. The CDR3 protein is CASSLEFQNTEAFF. CDR3 bases: TGCGCCAGCAGCTTGGAGTTCCAGAACACTGAAGCTTTCTTT. The full variable domain, with the rest looked up from reference TRBV5-1 and TRBJ1-1, is KAGVTQTPRYLIKTRGQQVTLSCSPISGHRSVSWYQQTPGQGLQFLFEYFSETQRNKGNFPGRFSGRQFSNSRSEMNVSTLELGDSALYLCASSLEFQNTEAFFGQGTRLTVV.

This clone showed up just a few times. This chain links TRBV18 with TRBJ1-4, with unresolved D. This CDR3 is built from 13 residues. V was cut by 5 bases and J by 4 bases, with 8 bases left in between. Germline lookup yields CDR1 KGHSH and CDR2 LQKENI. CDR3 sequence reads: CASSSLINEKLFF. For the CDR3, the DNA is TGTGCCAGCTCATCCCTTATTAATGAAAAACTGTTTTTT.

The V and J genes are TRBV5-4 and TRBJ1-2; 7 bases map to TRBD1. The ends lost 0 bases at V and 3 bases at J; junction bases unmatched: 5. The CDR3 contains 15 residues. Germline values: CDR1 SGHNT, CDR2 YYREEE (reference sequence). CDR3 sequence (DNA): TGTGCCAGCAGCTTGGCCCTAACAGGGGACTATGGCTACACCTTC. It codes for CASSLALTGDYGYTF.

This clone has more than one count but fewer than ten. This rearrangement joins TRBV29-1 to TRBJ1-2; TRBD1 matches at 8 bases. V lost 4 bases to trimming and J lost 4 bases; unmatched junction nucleotides: 8. The CDR3 runs to 14 residues. From germline, CDR1 is SQVTM and CDR2 ANQGSEA. In nucleotides, the CDR3 is TGCAGCGTTGCCCCCCTGACAGGGGCCTATGGCTACACCTTC. This codes for CSVAPLTGAYGYTF.

The DNA of the CDR3 is TGTGCCAGCAGCTTACTCCGGGATCAGGGCGAGCAGTTCTTC. The encoded protein is CASSLLRDQGEQFF. V gene TRBV7-3 combines with J gene TRBJ2-1; D may be TRBD1 or TRBD2 (5 bases each). Trimming stripped 2 bases from V and 10 bases from J, with 15 bases between. The CDR3 covers 14 residues. The V gene's germline CDR1 is SGHTA and CDR2 FQGTGA.

As DNA, the CDR3 is TGTGCCAGCAGCTTAGTCGGACTAGCGGGATTGGGCAATGAGCAGTTCTTC. Its translation: CASSLVGLAGLGNEQFF. This chain connects TRBV7-2 to TRBJ2-1, with TRBD2 matching over 12 bases. Trimming took 1 base from V and 6 from J; bases not matched to a gene: 7. The CDR3 spans 17 residues. Germline-derived CDR1 and CDR2 are SGHTA and FQGNSA.

This clone showed up many times. The chain uses TRBV10-3 and TRBJ2-7; no reliable D call. There are 11 residues in the CDR3. Per the germline V gene, CDR1 is ENHRY and CDR2 is SYGVKD. Trimming shortened V by 7 bases and J by 0 bases, and 4 bases separated the two germline ends. CDR3 nucleotide sequence: TGTGCCATCATGGCCTCCTACGAGCAGTACTTC. It codes for CAIMASYEQYF.

Regarding this clone: The junction does not match germline at one end; this may be a read error. The rearrangement links TRBV7-7 to TRBJ2-1; perhaps D is TRBD1 or TRBD2 (5 bases each). This CDR3 region has 14 residues. The germline V gene encodes CDR1 SSHAT and CDR2 FNYEAQ (reference sequence). CDR3 amino acids: CASSLEDKSREQFF. The CDR3 nucleotides read TGTGCTAGCAGCTTGGAGGACAAATCTAGAGAGCAGTTCTTC.

For this clone: Distinct nucleotide sequences in the sample also encode this CDR3. V usage is TRBV18 and J usage is TRBJ2-7; 7 nucleotides match TRBD1. CDR3 length: 14 amino acids. CDR1 KGHSH and CDR2 LQKENI come from the germline V gene. The V and J ends lost 3 bases and 2 bases, in that order; junction bases with no gene match: 4. The CDR3 loop is CASSPPGQPYEQYF. CDR3 nucleotide sequence: TGTGCCAGCTCACCCCCGGGACAGCCCTACGAGCAGTACTTC.

The CDR3 sequence is CSVEVAGYGYTF. The CDR3 DNA reads as TGCAGCGTTGAGGTGGCGGGGTATGGCTACACCTTC. The rearrangement uses TRBV29-1 and TRBJ1-2; D gene uncertain. The V end was cut by 3 bases, the J end by 5 bases, with 10 bases between. There are 12 residues in the CDR3. Germline V gene data show CDR1 as SQVTM and CDR2 as ANQGSEA.

The rearrangement uses TRBV15 and TRBJ1-6; 7 bases are shared with TRBD1. This CDR3 is built from 18 residues. The germline CDR1 and CDR2 sequences are LNHNV and YYDKDF (reference sequence). Germline trimming cut 1 base from V and 4 bases from J; bases unmatched to any gene: 10. In nucleotides, the CDR3 is TGTGCCACCAGCAGAGGGAACAGGGGAGTGGGTTATAATTCACCCCTCCACTTT. This gives the protein CATSRGNRGVGYNSPLHF.

The V gene is TRBV18, the J gene TRBJ2-1; TRBD1 is a possible D gene (6 bases). Germline lookup yields CDR1 KGHSH and CDR2 LQKENI. The CDR3 spans 16 residues. V shed 0 bases and J shed 2 bases, with 11 bases lying between them. The CDR3 loop is CASSPPARGTYNEQFF. The CDR3 DNA is TGTGCCAGCTCACCACCCGCCAGGGGCACCTACAATGAGCAGTTCTTC.

A note on this clone: This sequence may be a read error, since a much larger clone differs from it by one base. Other nucleotide sequences in the sample specify the same CDR3. This chain uses TRBV2 with TRBJ1-1, with D possibly TRBD1 on 5 matching bases. This CDR3 comprises 12 residues. Germline CDR1 reads SNHLY; CDR2 reads FYNNEI. The germline V and J ends were trimmed by 6 bases and 10 bases, with 15 bases remaining between them. DNA for the CDR3: TGTGCCAGCAGCGGGGTTCTGAGGGGAGCTTTCTTT. Its translation: CASSGVLRGAFF.

The V and J genes are TRBV25-1 and TRBJ2-7, with D possibly being TRBD1 (6 bases). This CDR3 is 14 amino acids long. Trimming cost V 1 base and J 2 bases, with 9 bases left between them. Germline V gene sequence: CDR1 MGHDK, CDR2 SYGVNS. CDR3 bases: TGTGCCAGCAGTGAATGGGACAAAACCTACGAGCAGTACTTC. Translation: CASSEWDKTYEQYF.

This rearrangement joins TRBV5-1 to TRBJ2-5; a possible D gene is TRBD2 (7 bases). The length of the CDR3 is 15 residues. Germline CDR1 and CDR2: SGHRS and YFSETQ. V lost 6 bases and J lost 3, with 18 bases in between. The CDR3 here is CASKEGGGSEETQYF. The DNA of the CDR3 is TGCGCCAGCAAGGAAGGGGGAGGGAGCGAAGAGACCCAGTACTTC.

The V call is TRBV10-2, the J call TRBJ1-1; no clear D gene. CDR1 is WSHSY and CDR2 is SAAADI in the germline V gene. Trimming took off 0 bases at V and 4 bases at J, with 9 bases between the two ends. The CDR3 contains 14 residues. The CDR3: CASSESEGSTEAFF. The CDR3 nucleotides are TGCGCCAGCAGTGAGTCGGAAGGGAGCACTGAAGCTTTCTTT.

The V and J genes are TRBV10-1 and TRBJ1-5; weak D call: TRBD1 (5 bases). CDR1 and CDR2 (germline): WNHNN, SYGVQD (reference sequence). This CDR3 has 14 residues. The V gene lost 0 bases and the J gene lost 4 bases, with 7 bases spanning the gap. This chain's CDR3 is CASSESGGNQPQHF. CDR3 bases: TGCGCCAGCAGTGAGTCTGGGGGGAATCAGCCCCAGCATTTT.

This clone came up once. This chain links TRBV10-3 with TRBJ2-1; D not resolved. The CDR3 length is 12 residues. Per the germline V gene, CDR1 is ENHRY and CDR2 is SYGVKD. The V and J ends lost 10 bases and 3 bases respectively, with 10 bases between them. The CDR3 DNA reads TGTGCCACCTCCGCCTACTACAATGAGCAGTTCTTC. Its protein product is CATSAYYNEQFF.

This sequence joins TRBV10-3 and TRBJ2-1; TRBD1 aligns across 7 bases. Germline-derived CDR1 and CDR2 are ENHRY and SYGVKD. The CDR3 spans 20 residues. V trimming: 1 base; J trimming: 8 bases; junction bases outside the gene matches: 23. The CDR3 spells CAISELSTGTASHQGYEQFF. CDR3 DNA: TGTGCCATCAGTGAGTTGTCTACGGGGACAGCCTCACACCAGGGGTATGAGCAGTTCTTC.

The gene calls are TRBV6-1 and TRBJ2-1, with 8 bases lining up with TRBD2. The V and J ends lost 6 bases and 9 bases, in that order; junction bases with no gene match: 10. The CDR3 length is 14 residues. CDR1 is MNHNS, CDR2 SASEGT, per germline. CDR3 in DNA: TGTGCCAGCAGGACCCCGGGACTAGTGGCTGAGCAGTTCTTC. Encoded protein: CASRTPGLVAEQFF.

The chain is built from TRBV5-1 and TRBJ1-4, with 9 bases identical to TRBD1. CDR3 length: 14 residues. V lost 4 bases to trimming and J lost 7 bases; unmatched junction nucleotides: 5. Germline V gene sequence: CDR1 SGHRS, CDR2 YFSETQ. CDR3 DNA: TGCGCCAGCAGCCCCGGGACAGGGCTTGAAAAACTGTTTTTT. The encoded protein is CASSPGTGLEKLFF. The variable domain in full, completed from reference TRBV5-1 and TRBJ1-4, reads KAGVTQTPRYLIKTRGQQVTLSCSPISGHRSVSWYQQTPGQGLQFLFEYFSETQRNKGNFPGRFSGRQFSNSRSEMNVSTLELGDSALYLCASSPGTGLEKLFFGSGTQLSVL.